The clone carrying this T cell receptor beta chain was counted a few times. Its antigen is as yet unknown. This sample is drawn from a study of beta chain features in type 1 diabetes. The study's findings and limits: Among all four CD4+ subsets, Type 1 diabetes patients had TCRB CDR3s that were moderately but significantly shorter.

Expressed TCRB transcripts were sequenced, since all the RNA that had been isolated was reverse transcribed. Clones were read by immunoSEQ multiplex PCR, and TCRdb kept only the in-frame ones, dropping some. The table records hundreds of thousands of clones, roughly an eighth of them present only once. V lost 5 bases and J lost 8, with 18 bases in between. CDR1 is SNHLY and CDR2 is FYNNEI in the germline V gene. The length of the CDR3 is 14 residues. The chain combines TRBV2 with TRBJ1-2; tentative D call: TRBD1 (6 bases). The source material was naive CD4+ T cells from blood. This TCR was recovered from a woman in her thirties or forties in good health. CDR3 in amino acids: CASSSTGGLRGYTF. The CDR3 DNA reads TGTGCCAGCAGTTCCACGGGGGGGCTAAGGGGCTACACCTTC.